This entry is about one T cell receptor (beta chain). The junction shows a germline mismatch at one end, possibly a read error. Naive CD4+ cells had CD25+ Tregs removed. Constant-region reverse primers amplified full-length variable regions, followed by semi-nested Nested Universal Primer A PCR. One entry per CDR3 protein results from TCRdb running MiXCR on the 5' RACE reads. The sample holds over 50,000 distinct CDR3 sequences, almost 25% seen once. The CDR3 runs to 14 residues. The germline V gene has CDR1 SEHNR and CDR2 FQNEAQ (reference sequence). The TCR comes from a female donor with breast cancer. This sequence joins TRBV7-9 and TRBJ2-3; 7 bases are a match to TRBD1. Sample: tumor-infiltrating naive CD4+ T cells sorted from the breast tumor. Subset: naive CD4+ T cells, CD4+CD45RA+CD25-. CDR3 nucleotide sequence: TGTGCCAGCAGCCCGGGCTTTGGGACAGAGACGCAGTATTTT. This codes for CASSPGFGTETQYF. The full variable domain, in which reference TRBV7-9 and TRBJ2-3 provide the parts outside the CDR3, is DTGVSQNPRHKITKRGQNVTFRCDPISEHNRLYWYRQTLGQGPEFLTYFQNEAQLEKSRLLSDRFSAERPKGSFSTLEIQRTEQGDSAMYLCASSPGFGTETQYFGPGTRLTVL.